The 5 T cell receptor delta chains below were found in one sample sequenced in a study of γδ T cells in repeated Plasmodium falciparum infection. Vgamma9/Vdelta2+ and Vdelta2-negative gammadelta T cells were flow-sorted from PBMC for bulk sequencing. TCRdb ran CATT on the multiplex PCR reads. The table records tens of thousands of delta-chain clones, approximately 1% of them present only once. Sequencing was carried out using gamma-delta T cells from blood. Receptor source: a pool of human donors (malaria-infected and uninfected, not separated).

This clone was counted between two and nine times. This probably arose from a read error, given a far larger clone one base away. Other DNA sequences within the sample encode an identical CDR3. The V and J genes are TRDV1 and TRDJ4; the match to TRDD3 covers 11 bases. This CDR3 contains 28 residues. CDR1 is TSWWSYY and CDR2 is QGS in the germline V gene. V shed 6 bases and J 2 bases; nucleotides not matched to a gene: 47. CDR3 in amino acids: CALGDTLRGLPVPGWGIRRDSPERPLIF. In DNA form, the CDR3 reads TGTGCTCTTGGAGACACTTTGAGGGGCCTTCCTGTACCTGGATGGGGGATACGCCGAGATTCCCCCGAGAGACCCCTGATCTTT.

In this sample, this clone turned up a few times. The translation of this DNA and the TCRdb protein of a much larger clone differ at residue 5, probably owing to a read error; the protein shown here is translated from the DNA. The chain employs TRDV1 and TRDJ1; 9 positions agree with TRDD3. The CDR3 is 17 residues long. The V and J ends lost 4 bases and 2 bases, in that order; junction bases with no gene match: 11. Germline CDR1 and CDR2: TSWWSYY and QGS. CDR3 sequence: CALGGGAGGFSTDKLIF. Here the CDR3 DNA reads TGTGCTCTTGGGGGCGGGGCTGGGGGATTCTCTACCGATAAACTCATCTTT.

With regard to this clone: A far larger clone is a single base away, which makes a read error likely. At the DNA level, this CDR3 is encoded by other sequences in the same sample as well. The rearrangement joins TRDV1 to TRDJ1; TRDD3 might be the D (5 bases). Because TCRdb records no J gene, it was assigned here through a match of the DNA to germline. This CDR3 has 19 residues. Germline assignment: CDR1 TSWWSYY and CDR2 QGS. CDR3 in DNA: TGTGCCCTTGGGGAACCGTCCCGCCCGTATTCATGGTACACCGATAAACTCATCTTT. Its protein is CALGEPSRPYSWYTDKLIF.

Points on this clone: This sequence may be a read error, since a much larger clone differs from it by one base. Distinct nucleotide sequences in the sample also encode this CDR3. The chain combines TRDV1 with TRDJ1, with TRDD3 matching 10 bases. TCRdb gives no J gene; it was assigned here by matching the DNA to germline. Germline V gives CDR1 TSWWSYY, CDR2 QGS. Losses at the gene ends were 4 bases for V and 0 bases for J; bases not matched to a gene: 44. The length of the CDR3 is 29 residues. In DNA form, the CDR3 reads TGTGCTCTTGGGGTCCTACCTCTCCCTTACTTTCTTTTCCTACACTTGGTACTGGGGGATCCGACTCACACCGATAAACTCATCTTT. Its translation: CALGVLPLPYFLFLHLVLGDPTHTDKLIF.

This clone was seen more than once but under ten times. The protein held in TCRdb is that of a much larger clone and does not match this DNA's translation at residue 17, likely because of a read error; the protein shown is translated from the DNA. The J gene was not called, though the V gene is TRDV1; the D segment call TRDD3 is taken from the table without a DNA check. This CDR3 comprises 18 residues. Germline V CDR1 and CDR2: TSWWSYY, QGS. The CDR3, as DNA: TGTGCTCTTGGGCCTGGGGGATACCTCGTTGAGTACACCGATAAACTCACCTTT. Protein product: CALGPGGYLVEYTDKLTF.